Below are 22 T cell receptor beta chains sequenced from a single sample in a study of OX40 agonist ivuxolimab in advanced cancers. Profiled with immunoSEQ multiplex PCR; TCRdb holds only in-frame clones, not every one. The table lists some 21,000 clones, roughly 71% of them singletons. The material was CD4+ or CD8+ T cells sorted from blood, obtained in a trial of the OX40 agonist ivuxolimab. The receptors originated from an adult with an advanced solid tumor such as melanoma, head and neck, liver or kidney cancer.

The rearrangement uses TRBV28 and TRBJ1-1; no clear D. Germline CDR1 MDHEN, CDR2 SYDVKM. The CDR3 sequence is 12 residues long. V shed 6 bases and J shed 1 base, with 6 bases lying between them. In DNA form, the CDR3 reads TGTGCCAGCAGCCCCTGGAACACTGAAGCTTTCTTT. Amino acid sequence: CASSPWNTEAFF. Full variable domain (outside the CDR3, taken from reference TRBV28 and TRBJ1-1): DVKVTQSSRYLVKRTGEKVFLECVQDMDHENMFWYRQDPGLGLRLIYFSYDVKMKEKGDIPEGYSVSREKKERFSLILESASTNQTSMYLCASSPWNTEAFFGQGTRLTVV.

This clone was picked up a small number of times. This chain connects TRBV27 to TRBJ2-1, with TRBD2 identical over 10 bases. The V gene's germline CDR1 is MNHEY and CDR2 SMNVEV (reference sequence). V trimming: 1 base; J trimming: 6 bases; junction bases outside the gene matches: 9. This CDR3 is 17 amino acids long. CDR3 loop: CASSLFGPSGSPNEQFF. In DNA, the CDR3 is TGTGCCAGCAGTTTATTTGGTCCTAGCGGGAGCCCCAATGAGCAGTTCTTC.

V usage is TRBV18 and J usage is TRBJ2-5, with D tentatively TRBD1 (6 bases). The better agreement between TRBJ2-7 and the DNA end casts doubt on the J call. CDR3 length: 15 amino acids. Germline V gene lookup returns CDR1 KGHSH and CDR2 LQKENI. The CDR3 sequence is CASSPPQGPPYEQYF. In nucleotides, the CDR3 is TGTGCCAGCTCACCACCACAGGGTCCCCCCTACGAGCAGTACTTC.

The chain employs TRBV5-5 and TRBJ2-7; 8 bases align to TRBD1. The CDR3 covers 17 residues. Per germline, CDR1 SGHKS and CDR2 YYEKEE (reference sequence). V lost 0 bases, J lost 5 bases, and 13 bases stayed unmatched. The CDR3 nucleotides are TGTGCCAGCAGCTTGGGCCGCTTGGGACAGGTCAAGGACGAGCAGTACTTC. This codes for CASSLGRLGQVKDEQYF.

The rearrangement joins TRBV7-9 to TRBJ2-1; no clear D gene. The CDR3 totals 11 residues. Trimming cost V 7 bases and J 10 bases, with 11 bases left between them. The germline gives CDR1 SEHNR, CDR2 FQNEAQ (reference sequence). The CDR3 is CASKGPEEQFF. In DNA form, the CDR3 reads TGTGCCAGCAAAGGACCGGAAGAGCAGTTCTTC.

The chain links TRBV5-5 to TRBJ2-7; 9 nucleotides match TRBD2. The V and J ends lost 2 bases and 0 bases, in that order; junction bases with no gene match: 3. CDR3 length: 15 residues. From germline, CDR1 is SGHKS and CDR2 YYEKEE (reference sequence). In DNA form, the CDR3 reads TGTGCCAGCAGCTTCGCAGCGGGGGGCTCCTACGAGCAGTACTTC. It yields the protein CASSFAAGGSYEQYF.

This rearrangement joins TRBV27 to TRBJ2-1; 8 bases fit TRBD2. This CDR3 has 11 residues. Germline CDR1 and CDR2: MNHEY and SMNVEV (reference sequence). Unmatched junction bases numbered 1, after V lost 2 bases and J lost 13 bases. DNA of the CDR3: TGTGCCAGCAGTTTAGGGACTAGTCAGTTCTTC. Translation gives CASSLGTSQFF.

This clone was seen only a few times. This CDR3 reads CASSVEVVGEQYF. The CDR3 coding sequence is TGTGCCAGCAGCGTAGAAGTAGTGGGGGAGCAGTACTTC. The rearrangement links TRBV9 to TRBJ2-7; D unresolved. This CDR3 is built from 13 residues. V gave up 0 bases and J gave up 7 bases, with 11 bases separating them. CDR1 is SGDLS, CDR2 YYNGEE, per germline. The full variable domain, in which reference TRBV9 and TRBJ2-7 provide the parts outside the CDR3, is DSGVTQTPKHLITATGQRVTLRCSPRSGDLSVYWYQQSLDQGLQFLIQYYNGEERAKGNILERFSAQQFPDLHSELNLSSLELGDSALYFCASSVEVVGEQYFGPGTRLTVT.

The gene calls are TRBV27 and TRBJ2-5; TRBD1 matches at 7 bases. The better agreement between TRBJ2-7 and the DNA end casts doubt on the J call. CDR3 length: 15 amino acids. Germline-derived CDR1 and CDR2 are MNHEY and SMNVEV (reference sequence). In DNA form, the CDR3 reads TGTGCCAGCAGTCACAGGGGTCTAAGCTCCTACGAGCAGTACTTC. Translating it yields CASSHRGLSSYEQYF.

The chain employs TRBV4-1 and TRBJ2-7; D is perhaps TRBD2 (6 bases). Trimming pared 8 bases from V and 0 bases from J, leaving 8 bases between. Germline loops: CDR1 MGHRA, CDR2 YSYEKL. The CDR3 sequence is 12 residues long. The CDR3 region has the DNA TGCGCCAGCGGGGGGAGCTCCTACGAGCAGTACTTC. Translation: CASGGSSYEQYF.

CDR3 amino acids: CASSIRTGGSYNEQFF. In DNA, the CDR3 is TGTGCCAGTAGTATCCGGACAGGGGGCTCCTACAATGAGCAGTTCTTC. The chain carries TRBV19 and TRBJ2-1; 10 bases agree with TRBD1. CDR3 length: 16 amino acids. Trimming at V came to 3 bases and at J to 0 bases, leaving 2 bases not matched to a gene. Germline-derived CDR1 and CDR2 are LNHDA and SQIVND (reference sequence).

Written as DNA, the CDR3 is TGTGCCAGCAGCTTGGAGCGCTTGGTCCTAGCGGGAGGAAAGACCCAGTACTTC. It yields the protein CASSLERLVLAGGKTQYF. This chain uses TRBV5-5 with TRBJ2-5; 11 positions agree with TRBD2. Losses at the gene ends were 0 bases for V and 6 bases for J; bases not matched to a gene: 13. This CDR3 region has 18 residues. The germline V gene encodes CDR1 SGHKS and CDR2 YYEKEE (reference sequence).

In nucleotides, the CDR3 is TGTGCCAGCAGTTTAGAGTTCGGGACTAATGAAAAACTGTTTTTT. This codes for CASSLEFGTNEKLFF. V gene TRBV27 combines with J gene TRBJ1-4; no reliable D call. Germline CDR1 is MNHEY and CDR2 is SMNVEV (reference sequence). The germline V and J ends were trimmed by 2 bases and 2 bases, with 9 bases remaining between them. This CDR3 contains 15 residues.

The J gene is TRBJ2-1, the V gene TRBV11-1; the match to TRBD1 covers 8 bases. Trimming at V came to 3 bases and at J to 3 bases, leaving 7 bases not matched to a gene. Germline CDR1 is SGHAT and CDR2 is FQDESV (reference sequence). The length of the CDR3 is 16 residues. The CDR3 loop is CASSFTTGDFYNEQFF. Written as DNA, the CDR3 is TGTGCCAGCAGCTTTACGACAGGGGACTTCTACAATGAGCAGTTCTTC.

The chain combines TRBV6-1 with TRBJ1-3; the match to TRBD1 covers 9 bases. In germline, CDR1 is MNHNS, CDR2 SASEGT. This CDR3 is 15 amino acids long. The J segment lost 4 bases and the V segment lost 4 bases, leaving 5 bases of the junction unmatched. The CDR3 region has the DNA TGTGCCAGCAGTGGCTCCGGGACAGGGGGAAACACCATATATTTT. Translating it yields CASSGSGTGGNTIYF.

This clone occurred a few times. The chain carries TRBV4-1 and TRBJ2-7; 7 nucleotides agree with TRBD1. CDR1 and CDR2 from the germline V gene are MGHRA and YSYEKL. The trim removed 5 bases at V and 0 bases at J, leaving 10 bases unmatched. The CDR3 loop spans 16 amino acids. The CDR3 spells CASSALTGVSSYEQYF. CDR3 DNA: TGCGCCAGCAGCGCCCTCACAGGGGTCAGCTCCTACGAGCAGTACTTC.

In its sample, this clone is medium-sized (0.01 to 0.1%). This chain joins TRBV7-9 and TRBJ2-1; D is possibly TRBD1 (6 bases). Trimming shortened V by 5 bases and J by 7 bases, and 12 bases separated the two germline ends. Germline V gene sequence: CDR1 SEHNR, CDR2 FQNEAQ (reference sequence). The length of the CDR3 is 13 residues. This CDR3 reads CASSPQGRNEQFF. CDR3 bases: TGTGCCAGCAGCCCCCAGGGGCGGAATGAGCAGTTCTTC.

This clone is termed medium-sized. V gene TRBV2 combines with J gene TRBJ2-5; no firm D call. Germline-derived CDR1 and CDR2 are SNHLY and FYNNEI. V was shortened by 8 bases and J by 5 bases, with 3 bases between the two germline ends. The CDR3 spans 9 residues. DNA of the CDR3: TGTGCCAGCGGGGAGACCCAGTACTTC. It is translated as CASGETQYF.

V is TRBV4-3 and J is TRBJ1-6; D may be TRBD1 (5 bases). V lost 0 bases to trimming and J lost 7 bases, with 10 bases between them. Looked up from germline, CDR1 is LGHNA and CDR2 is YSLEER. The CDR3 has 15 residues. CDR3 residues: CASSQDGTGNSPLHF. CDR3 DNA sequence: TGCGCCAGCAGCCAAGACGGGACGGGGAATTCACCCCTCCACTTT.

The DNA for the CDR3 is TGTGCCAGCAGCCTGGGTTTGGAAGAGACCCAGTACTTC. Translation gives CASSLGLEETQYF. V and J are TRBV5-6 and TRBJ2-5; D is unclear. Trimming removed 4 bases at V and 3 bases at J, with 10 bases between. The CDR3 extends over 13 amino acids. CDR1 is SGHDT and CDR2 is YYEEEE in the germline V gene. The complete variable domain, with remaining parts taken from reference TRBV5-6 and TRBJ2-5, reads DAGVTQSPTHLIKTRGQQVTLRCSPKSGHDTVSWYQQALGQGPQFIFQYYEEEERQRGNFPDRFSGHQFPNYSSELNVNALLLGDSALYLCASSLGLEETQYFGPGTRLLVL.

The chain is built from TRBV27 and TRBJ2-5; 7 positions agree with TRBD1. J lost 5 bases, V lost 5 bases, and 14 bases had no gene match. The CDR3 runs 16 residues. Per the germline V gene, CDR1 is MNHEY and CDR2 is SMNVEV (reference sequence). CDR3 nucleotide sequence: TGTGCCAGCAGTATCCACGTCGGGACAGCGCGGGAGACCCAGTACTTC. This codes for CASSIHVGTARETQYF.

This chain uses TRBV4-1 with TRBJ2-7; D not certain. V was clipped by 5 bases and J by 2 bases, with 10 bases between them. The CDR3 covers 13 residues. Germline V CDR1 and CDR2: MGHRA, YSYEKL. The CDR3 DNA reads as TGCGCCAGCAGCTTCTCCGGTACCTACGAGCAGTACTTC. Its translation: CASSFSGTYEQYF.